The 21 T cell receptor beta chains below come from one sample, sequenced in a study of Ad26.COV2.S vaccination and SARS-CoV-2 variants. The protocol was immunoSEQ multiplex PCR, while the TCRdb copy is restricted to in-frame clones and leaves out a portion. The sample gives about 390,000 clones, more than 85% of which show up once; approximately 3.7% is in the top ten. Treatment meaning: about 20 received Ad26.COV2.S at low or high dose, single or two shots; about 5 received placebo; per-sample allocation not given. Sampling was performed 63 days after the first vaccine or placebo injection. Source: peripheral blood, taken in a trial of Ad26.COV2.S vaccine versus placebo. The origin of the receptors is a person aged 18-65 years who received the Ad26.COV2.S COVID-19 vaccine or a placebo.

The chain links TRBV5-1 to TRBJ2-3; no definite D call. Germline V CDR1 and CDR2: SGHRS, YFSETQ. This CDR3 region has 15 residues. Trimming cost V 0 bases and J 2 bases, with 10 bases left between them. The DNA of the CDR3 is TGCGCCAGCAGCTTGGAGCAGGACGCCACAGATACGCAGTATTTT. Translation: CASSLEQDATDTQYF.

This chain joins TRBV6-6 and TRBJ2-5; the D is unclear. Germline V gene data show CDR1 as MNHNY and CDR2 as SVGAGI (reference sequence). Trimming left V 3 bases short and J 4 bases short, with 12 bases between. The CDR3 has 14 amino acids. CDR3 in DNA: TGTGCCAGCAGTTATCATGTGGAGATAGAGACCCAGTACTTC. Its protein is CASSYHVEIETQYF.

The chain is built from TRBV6-2 or TRBV6-3 and TRBJ2-5; no clear D gene. The CDR3 consists of 14 residues. Germline lookup yields CDR1 MNHEY and CDR2 SVGEGT. With 1 base removed from V and 6 bases from J, the gap between germline ends came to 12 bases. The CDR3 DNA reads as TGTGCCAGCAGTTACTTTGGCGAGCCGCAGACCCAGTACTTC. Amino acids: CASSYFGEPQTQYF.

In DNA form, the CDR3 reads TGTGCCAGCAGCTTGTCCCGACAGACTGAAGCTTTCTTT. Residues: CASSLSRQTEAFF. V and J are TRBV5-4 and TRBJ1-1, with D possibly TRBD1 on 5 matching bases. Between the trimmed V and J ends, which lost 1 base and 5 bases, there was a span of 9 bases. Per the germline V gene, CDR1 is SGHNT and CDR2 is YYREEE (reference sequence). The CDR3 is made up of 13 amino acids.

This clone was seen a single time. The V gene is TRBV7-6, the J gene TRBJ2-3; 8 nucleotides align to TRBD1. J gave up 5 bases and V 5 bases, and 12 bases lay outside the gene matches. This CDR3 has 16 residues. The germline CDR1 and CDR2 sequences are SGHVS and FNYEAQ. The CDR3: CASSPLGQGAEDTQYF. CDR3 bases: TGTGCCAGCAGCCCATTAGGGCAGGGGGCCGAAGATACGCAGTATTTT.

This rearrangement joins TRBV6-2 or TRBV6-3 to TRBJ1-1; no firm D call. Germline assignment: CDR1 MNHEY and CDR2 SVGEGT. V was shortened by 6 bases and J by 0 bases, with 17 bases between the two germline ends. This CDR3 has 16 residues. This chain's CDR3 is CASSPRRWYMNTEAFF. DNA for the CDR3: TGTGCCAGCAGCCCTAGAAGGTGGTACATGAACACTGAAGCTTTCTTT.

V gene TRBV7-9 combines with J gene TRBJ1-1; no definite D call. The CDR3 totals 14 residues. The germline CDR1 and CDR2 sequences are SEHNR and FQNEAQ (reference sequence). Trimming pared 2 bases from V and 2 bases from J, leaving 9 bases between. This chain's CDR3 is CASSLNSVNTEAFF. DNA for the CDR3: TGTGCCAGCAGCTTAAATAGCGTTAACACTGAAGCTTTCTTT.

The J gene is TRBJ2-1, the V gene TRBV6-4, with 8 bases identical to TRBD2. Per the germline V gene, CDR1 is MRHNA and CDR2 is SNTAGT. The CDR3 has 12 amino acids. Unmatched junction bases numbered 5, after V lost 10 bases and J lost 6 bases. CDR3 nucleotide sequence: TGTGCCACCTCCGGGACTAGCAATGAGCAGTTCTTC. Residues: CATSGTSNEQFF.

V and J are TRBV7-9 and TRBJ2-3; the D gene is possibly TRBD1 (6 bases). Trimming pared 1 base from V and 7 bases from J, leaving 12 bases between. The CDR3 is made up of 14 amino acids. CDR1 is SEHNR, CDR2 FQNEAQ, per germline (reference sequence). CDR3 sequence: CASSLVGTWYTQYF. DNA for the CDR3: TGTGCCAGCAGCTTAGTGGGGACATGGTATACGCAGTATTTT.

The chain uses TRBV11-2 and TRBJ1-3, with D maybe TRBD1 (6 bases). The CDR3 runs to 15 residues. The V and J ends lost 0 bases and 2 bases respectively, with 8 bases between them. CDR1 and CDR2 from the germline V gene are SGHAT and FQNNGV. The CDR3: CASSLEDRTGNTIYF. The CDR3 DNA follows: TGTGCCAGCAGCTTAGAGGACAGAACTGGAAACACCATATATTTT.

The J gene is TRBJ1-1, the V gene TRBV11-3, with D possibly TRBD1 on 6 matching bases. The CDR3 runs 13 residues. Germline CDR1 is SGHNT and CDR2 is YENEEA. Trimming left V 8 bases short and J 0 bases short, with 10 bases between. DNA of the CDR3: TGTGCCAGCGCAGCAGGGGTGAACACTGAAGCTTTCTTT. This translates into CASAAGVNTEAFF.

The rearrangement links TRBV18 to TRBJ2-2; the D gene is possibly TRBD2 (5 bases). Germline V CDR1 and CDR2: KGHSH, LQKENI. The CDR3 spans 17 residues. Trimming removed 2 bases at V and 2 bases at J, with 15 bases between. The CDR3 reads CASSPGSGVYNTGELFF. DNA for the CDR3: TGTGCCAGCTCACCAGGCTCCGGGGTATACAACACCGGGGAGCTGTTTTTT. The variable domain in full, with the rest retrieved from reference TRBV18 and TRBJ2-2, is NAGVMQNPRHLVRRRGQEARLRCSPMKGHSHVYWYRQLPEEGLKFMVYLQKENIIDESGMPKERFSAEFPKEGPSILRIQQVVRGDSAAYFCASSPGSGVYNTGELFFGEGSRLTVL.

CDR3 in amino acids: CASSFHPANYEQYF. The CDR3 DNA is TGTGCCAGCAGCTTTCATCCGGCCAACTACGAGCAGTACTTC. V usage is TRBV11-2 and J usage is TRBJ2-7, with D hard to call. V was cut by 3 bases and J by 3 bases, with 12 bases left in between. Germline assignment: CDR1 SGHAT and CDR2 FQNNGV. This CDR3 is built from 14 residues.

This chain links TRBV4-1 with TRBJ2-2; tentatively, D is TRBD2 (6 bases). CDR1 MGHRA and CDR2 YSYEKL come from the germline V gene. The CDR3 consists of 15 residues. Deletions cut 1 base from V and 6 bases from J, with 12 bases between. The CDR3 DNA follows: TGCGCCAGCAGCCAAGTCGCGGGACCTGCCGGGGAGCTGTTTTTT. Its translation: CASSQVAGPAGELFF.

The gene calls are TRBV19 and TRBJ1-5; D may be TRBD1 (5 bases). The CDR3 is 17 amino acids. CDR1 and CDR2 from the germline V gene are LNHDA and SQIVND (reference sequence). V was clipped by 4 bases and J by 9 bases, with 25 bases between them. This chain's CDR3 is CASSTLLGTGAILPQHF. CDR3 nucleotide sequence: TGTGCCAGTAGTACTCTTCTCGGGACTGGGGCGATTTTGCCCCAGCATTTT.

The chain carries TRBV6-6 and TRBJ2-1; D is possibly TRBD2 (7 bases). Germline V CDR1 and CDR2: MNHNY, SVGAGI (reference sequence). The CDR3 is 15 amino acids. The V end was cut by 8 bases, the J end by 2 bases, with 16 bases between. The CDR3, as DNA: TGTGCCAGCGCGGGGGCCCCTAATACCTACAATGAGCAGTTCTTC. Its protein is CASAGAPNTYNEQFF.

This clone was seen a single time. The chain couples TRBV28 to TRBJ1-2, with a tentative D call TRBD1 (6 bases). The germline CDR1 and CDR2 sequences are MDHEN and SYDVKM. Trimming left V 3 bases short and J 1 base short, with 18 bases between. CDR3 length equals 17 residues. CDR3 sequence (DNA): TGTGCCAGCAGTTTTTCAGGGGCTGCCCCAATTAACTATGGCTACACCTTC. The encoded protein is CASSFSGAAPINYGYTF.

CDR3 amino acids: CASSLEGALGDTQYF. CDR3 sequence (DNA): TGCGCCAGCAGCTTGGAAGGGGCCTTAGGAGATACGCAGTATTTT. This chain links TRBV5-1 with TRBJ2-3; TRBD1 is a possible D gene (5 bases). Germline CDR1 is SGHRS and CDR2 is YFSETQ. The CDR3 has 15 residues. V was trimmed by 0 bases and J by 5 bases, leaving 13 bases between them. The full variable domain, in which reference TRBV5-1 and TRBJ2-3 provide the parts outside the CDR3, is KAGVTQTPRYLIKTRGQQVTLSCSPISGHRSVSWYQQTPGQGLQFLFEYFSETQRNKGNFPGRFSGRQFSNSRSEMNVSTLELGDSALYLCASSLEGALGDTQYFGPGTRLTVL.

The chain employs TRBV4-1 and TRBJ1-1; D is possibly TRBD1 (5 bases). CDR3 size: 16 residues. Germline CDR1 and CDR2: MGHRA and YSYEKL. V dropped 3 bases and J dropped 3 bases, with 17 bases sitting between them. CDR3 bases: TGCGCCAGCAGCCATCGAGGGAGGGGAAAGGACACTGAAGCTTTCTTT. Its translation: CASSHRGRGKDTEAFF.

The rearrangement joins TRBV6-2 or TRBV6-3 to TRBJ1-2, with D possibly TRBD1 on 6 matching bases. This CDR3 is 15 amino acids long. V was pared by 5 bases and J by 1 base, with 14 bases between. Germline V gene lookup returns CDR1 MNHEY and CDR2 SVGEGT. The DNA for the CDR3 is TGTGCCAGCAGTACTCGGGACATAGTTAACTATGGCTACACCTTC. Its translation is CASSTRDIVNYGYTF.

The chain carries TRBV7-8 and TRBJ2-1, with 11 bases lining up with TRBD2. This CDR3 has 17 amino acids. Germline V gives CDR1 SGHVS, CDR2 FQNEAQ. The V gene end was trimmed by 5 bases and the J gene end by 5 bases; junction bases not matched to a gene: 11. The CDR3 spells CASSLTQTSGVHNEQFF. CDR3 in DNA: TGTGCCAGCAGCCTTACCCAGACTAGCGGGGTTCACAATGAGCAGTTCTTC.